These T cell receptor beta chains were read from a single sample in a study of blood T cell repertoires in COVID-19. Some clones are missing from TCRdb's copy, which holds only in-frame ones; the method was immunoSEQ multiplex PCR. Here the sample spans 140,000 to 150,000 clones, 87% being singletons. The sample comprised PBMCs or T cells enriched from blood (not recorded which). The receptors originated from a man between 60 and 75 years old who had recovered from COVID-19. CDR3s include the opening cysteine and the closing phenylalanine or tryptophan. A D gene is named only where the DNA matches it firmly. Not every row has a clone size; where given, it reads once, few, many or a size class.

clone_size	v_call	d_call	j_call	cdr3_aa	cdr3_nt
.	TRBV10-3	TRBD1	TRBJ1-2	CAIRAGTAYGYTF	TGTGCCATCAGGGCAGGGACAGCCTATGGCTACACCTTC
once	TRBV5-1	.	TRBJ1-1	CASSWNRGFSGNTEAFF	TGCGCCAGCAGCTGGAACCGGGGTTTTAGCGGGAACACTGAAGCTTTCTTT
.	TRBV6-5	TRBD1	TRBJ1-4	CARTTGTDNEKLFF	TGTGCCAGAACCACCGGGACAGATAATGAAAAACTGTTTTTT
.	TRBV6-6	.	TRBJ1-4	CASSYLAGAPEKLFF	TGTGCCAGCAGTTACTTGGCAGGGGCGCCTGAAAAACTGTTTTTT
.	TRBV29-1	.	TRBJ1-1	CSGRQLNTEAFF	TGCAGCGGACGACAGCTAAACACTGAAGCTTTCTTT
.	TRBV11-2	.	TRBJ1-4	CASSLSHGRNEKLFF	TGTGCCAGCAGCTTATCCCATGGCAGAAATGAAAAACTGTTTTTT
once	TRBV4-2	TRBD2	TRBJ2-7	CASSLTGTSSEQYF	TGTGCCAGCAGCCTTACCGGGACTAGTTCCGAGCAGTACTTC
.	TRBV15	.	TRBJ2-1	CATSRETSRILEQFF	TGTGCCACCAGCAGGGAGACCTCCCGGATACTAGAGCAGTTCTTC
.	TRBV5-8	.	TRBJ2-3	CASSPERGSSTDTQYF	TGTGCCAGCAGCCCGGAACGGGGGTCAAGCACAGATACGCAGTATTTT
.	TRBV7-6	.	TRBJ2-2	CASSPTQGWAGELFF	TGTGCCAGCAGCCCAACTCAGGGGTGGGCCGGGGAGCTGTTTTTT
.	TRBV28	TRBD1	TRBJ2-7	CASRGPGQSYEQYF	TGTGCCAGCAGGGGGCCGGGACAGAGCTACGAGCAGTACTTC
.	TRBV19	.	TRBJ1-2	CASSSRAYDYGYTF	TGTGCCAGTAGTTCCAGGGCCTATGACTATGGCTACACCTTC
.	TRBV12-3/TRBV12-4	TRBD1	TRBJ2-7	CASSLLGTGAFGF	TGTGCCAGCAGTTTACTTGGGACAGGGGCCTTCGGATTC
.	TRBV18	TRBD1	TRBJ1-1	CASSPQGASTEAFF	TGTGCCAGCTCACCACAGGGGGCGTCCACTGAAGCTTTCTTT
.	TRBV5-1	TRBD2	TRBJ2-1	CASSPRTSGGNEQFF	TGCGCCAGCAGCCCGCGGACTAGCGGGGGGAATGAGCAGTTCTTC
.	TRBV11-2	TRBD1	TRBJ2-3	CASSPWTGSSTDTQYF	TGTGCCAGCAGCCCCTGGACAGGGTCGAGCACAGATACGCAGTATTTT
.	TRBV14	TRBD2	TRBJ2-7	CASSPVAGGSYEQYF	TGTGCCAGCAGCCCCGTGGCGGGAGGCTCCTACGAGCAGTACTTC
.	TRBV5-1	.	TRBJ2-3	CASSLAGLSTDTQYF	TGCGCCAGCAGCTTGGCGGGACTTTCCACAGATACGCAGTATTTT
.	TRBV28	.	TRBJ1-6	CASSFRGAGNSPLHF	TGTGCCAGCAGTTTCCGGGGGGCGGGAAATTCACCCCTCCACTTT
.	TRBV5-4	TRBD1	TRBJ1-1	CASSSPGTGHTEAFF	TGTGCCAGCAGCTCACCCGGGACAGGGCATACTGAAGCTTTCTTT
once	TRBV19	TRBD1	TRBJ1-5	CASSENPGQVFQPQHF	TGTGCCAGTAGCGAAAATCCGGGACAGGTCTTTCAGCCCCAGCATTTT
.	TRBV28	TRBD2	TRBJ2-1	CASSLLGLAGGRSEQFF	TGTGCCAGCAGTTTATTAGGGCTAGCGGGAGGGCGAAGTGAGCAGTTCTTC
.	TRBV7-9	TRBD1	TRBJ2-5	CASSPRQGDSRETQYF	TGTGCCAGCAGCCCGCGACAGGGGGATTCGAGAGAGACCCAGTACTTC
.	TRBV19	TRBD1	TRBJ1-1	CASSPRQGEAFF	TGTGCCAGTAGTCCCCGACAGGGCGAAGCTTTCTTT
.	TRBV4-2	.	TRBJ2-1	CASSQSLDGRMGGEQFF	TGTGCCAGCAGCCAAAGTTTGGACGGCCGTATGGGGGGTGAGCAGTTCTTC
.	TRBV2	.	TRBJ2-3	CASSASGSTDTQYF	TGTGCCAGCAGTGCCTCGGGGAGCACAGATACGCAGTATTTT
.	TRBV15	.	TRBJ1-5	CATRTGGYSNQPQHF	TGTGCCACCAGGACGGGGGGGTATAGCAATCAGCCCCAGCATTTT
.	TRBV30	.	TRBJ1-2	CAWSTTSRVAF	TGTGCCTGGAGTACAACGTCGAGGGTGGCCTTC
.	TRBV7-6	.	TRBJ2-7	CASSLEAGPYEQYF	TGTGCCAGCAGCTTAGAGGCAGGGCCATACGAGCAGTACTTC
.	TRBV27	TRBD1	TRBJ2-7	CASSPGQGYSYEQYF	TGTGCCAGCAGCCCGGGACAGGGCTACTCCTACGAGCAGTACTTC
.	TRBV29-1	TRBD2	TRBJ2-1	CSWTSGRSEQFF	TGCAGCTGGACTAGCGGGCGGAGCGAGCAGTTCTTC
.	TRBV7-8	TRBD2	TRBJ2-1	CASSPTGGTTYNEQFF	TGTGCCAGCAGCCCTACGGGGGGGACGACCTACAATGAGCAGTTCTTC
.	TRBV7-7	TRBD2	TRBJ2-2	CASSTAAGTSGSPNTGELFF	TGTGCTAGCAGCACCGCAGCCGGGACTAGCGGGAGCCCGAACACCGGGGAGCTGTTTTTT
.	TRBV15	.	TRBJ2-1	CATSDRQNNEQFF	TGTGCCACCTCCGACAGGCAGAACAATGAGCAGTTCTTC
.	TRBV15	.	TRBJ2-2	CATSYPRGTGELFF	TGTGCCACCAGCTATCCTAGGGGAACCGGGGAGCTGTTTTTT
.	TRBV2	.	TRBJ1-1	CASSSDGGMRNF	TGTGCCAGCAGTTCGGACGGGGGGATGCGGAACTTT
few	TRBV5-5	.	TRBJ1-3	CASSSLTGVGGNTIYF	TGTGCCAGCAGCTCACTTACAGGAGTAGGAGGAAACACCATATATTTT
.	TRBV19	.	TRBJ1-2	CASSISGRGSRYGYTF	TGTGCCAGTAGTATAAGCGGCAGGGGATCAAGGTATGGCTACACCTTC
once	TRBV29-1	TRBD2	TRBJ2-7	CSVAGTSGSRAYEQYF	TGCAGCGTTGCCGGGACTAGCGGGAGTCGTGCCTACGAGCAGTACTTC
once	TRBV18	.	TRBJ1-5	CASSPAGDQPQHF	TGTGCCAGCTCACCAGCAGGGGATCAGCCCCAGCATTTT
few	TRBV15	TRBD2	TRBJ2-2	CATSRDQGTRGTGELFF	TGTGCCACCAGCAGAGATCAAGGGACTAGGGGCACCGGGGAGCTGTTTTTT
.	TRBV19	.	TRBJ1-5	CASSPGHINQPQHF	TGTGCCAGTAGTCCGGGACACATCAATCAGCCCCAGCATTTT
.	TRBV9	.	TRBJ1-5	CASSATIDGGQPQHF	TGTGCCAGCAGCGCGACCATCGACGGAGGTCAGCCCCAGCATTTT
.	TRBV6-5	TRBD1	TRBJ2-7	CASSYGTGVYEQYF	TGTGCCAGCAGTTACGGGACAGGGGTCTACGAGCAGTACTTC
.	TRBV19	TRBD1	TRBJ1-5	CASSSNRGQGQPQHF	TGTGCCAGTAGCTCTAACAGGGGGCAGGGGCAGCCCCAGCATTTT
.	TRBV18	TRBD1	TRBJ2-7	CASLLGTGDEQYF	TGTGCCAGCCTCCTCGGGACAGGTGACGAGCAGTACTTC
.	TRBV2	.	TRBJ1-5	CASSDSEGNQPQHF	TGTGCCAGCAGTGACTCCGAGGGCAATCAGCCCCAGCATTTT
.	TRBV2	.	TRBJ2-4	CASIPRLFKNIQYF	TGTGCCAGCATTCCCCGACTCTTCAAAAACATTCAGTACTTC
.	TRBV2	TRBD1	TRBJ2-7	CASGGTGRYEQYF	TGTGCCAGCGGTGGGACAGGGAGGTACGAGCAGTACTTC
.	TRBV4-1	.	TRBJ2-3	CASSRDPGSDTQYF	TGCGCCAGCAGCCGCGACCCGGGATCAGATACGCAGTATTTT
.	TRBV3-1/TRBV3-2	TRBD1	TRBJ2-5	CASSQKQGAGWETQYF	TGTGCCAGCAGCCAAAAACAGGGGGCGGGCTGGGAGACCCAGTACTTC
.	TRBV19	.	TRBJ2-7	CASSKGGGYEQYF	TGTGCCAGTAGTAAGGGAGGCGGCTACGAGCAGTACTTC
.	TRBV6-5	TRBD1	TRBJ1-1	CASTDRGGTEAFF	TGTGCCAGCACCGACAGGGGGGGCACTGAAGCTTTCTTT
.	TRBV28	TRBD2	TRBJ2-7	CASSSVPRLAFSSYEQYF	TGTGCCAGCAGTTCCGTTCCCCGACTAGCGTTCAGCTCCTACGAGCAGTACTTC
.	TRBV11-3	.	TRBJ2-7	CASSLEPSEQYF	TGTGCCAGCAGCTTAGAACCGAGCGAGCAGTACTTC
.	TRBV18	.	TRBJ1-2	CASSPDIQDYGYTF	TGTGCCAGCTCACCTGACATCCAAGACTATGGCTACACCTTC
.	TRBV18	TRBD1	TRBJ2-7	CASSLTGENEQYF	TGTGCCAGCTCATTAACAGGGGAGAACGAGCAGTACTTC
.	TRBV7-8	TRBD1	TRBJ1-2	CASSFSGTGGEGYGYTF	TGTGCCAGCAGCTTTTCCGGGACAGGGGGCGAGGGCTATGGCTACACCTTC
.	TRBV12-3/TRBV12-4	.	TRBJ1-1	CASSRTGTLKGVF	TGTGCCAGCAGTCGAACAGGGACCCTGAAGGGGGTCTTT
.	TRBV6-5	.	TRBJ2-7	CASRIGGGFSYEQYF	TGTGCCAGCAGAATAGGGGGAGGGTTTTCCTACGAGCAGTACTTC